This TCR beta chain originates from a study of shared clonotypes between healthy human individuals. Sequencing was performed with immunoSEQ multiplex PCR; in TCRdb, only in-frame clones are kept and a portion is missing. Found here are 2.5 million or so clones, roughly nine tenths of them singletons; the top ten hold under 0.15%. The V gene end was trimmed by 4 bases and the J gene end by 7 bases; junction bases not matched to a gene: 10. From germline, CDR1 is ENHRY and CDR2 SYGVKD. The CDR3 totals 15 residues. The study drew its donors from healthy HIV-negative adults without recent acute infections or vaccinations. With regard to this clone: Its cognate antigen is unknown.

General study points: All-four-donor shared clonotypes had higher generation probabilities than non-shared clonotypes did. In general, naive subsets displayed greater estimated richness than memory subsets did.

The V gene is TRBV10-3, the J gene TRBJ1-5, with TRBD1 matching 7 bases. Sequenced material: naive CD4+ T cells sorted from blood. Subset noted: CD45RA+ positively selected. This TCR was sampled from a man aged 18 to 30 in good health. This CDR3 is CAISAIGGGKQPQHF. The CDR3 DNA is TGTGCCATCAGTGCAATAGGGGGCGGAAAGCAGCCCCAGCATTTT.